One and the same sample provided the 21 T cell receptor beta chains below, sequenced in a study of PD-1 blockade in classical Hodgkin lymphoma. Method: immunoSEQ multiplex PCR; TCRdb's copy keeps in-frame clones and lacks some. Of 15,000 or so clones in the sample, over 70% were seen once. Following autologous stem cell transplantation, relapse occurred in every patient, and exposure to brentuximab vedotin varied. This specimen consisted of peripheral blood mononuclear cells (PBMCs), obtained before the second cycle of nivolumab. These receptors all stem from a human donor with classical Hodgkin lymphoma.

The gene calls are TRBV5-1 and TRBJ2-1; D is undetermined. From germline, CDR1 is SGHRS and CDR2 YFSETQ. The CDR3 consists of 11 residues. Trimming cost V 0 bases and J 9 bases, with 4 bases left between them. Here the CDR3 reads CASSLDTEQFF. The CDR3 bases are TGCGCCAGCAGCTTGGATACTGAGCAGTTCTTC.

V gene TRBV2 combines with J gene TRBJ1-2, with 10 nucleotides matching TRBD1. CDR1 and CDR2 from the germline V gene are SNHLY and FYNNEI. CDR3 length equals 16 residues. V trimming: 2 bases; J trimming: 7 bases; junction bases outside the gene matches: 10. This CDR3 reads CASSESPTGGRGGYTF. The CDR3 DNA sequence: TGTGCCAGCAGTGAATCTCCGACAGGGGGCAGAGGTGGCTACACCTTC.

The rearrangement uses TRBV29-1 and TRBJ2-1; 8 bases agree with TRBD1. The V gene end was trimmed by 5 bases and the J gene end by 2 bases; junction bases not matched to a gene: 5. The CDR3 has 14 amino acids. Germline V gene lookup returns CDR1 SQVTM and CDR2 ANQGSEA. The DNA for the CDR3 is TGCAGCGTTCGCGGACAGGGAACCTACAATGAGCAGTTCTTC. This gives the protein CSVRGQGTYNEQFF.

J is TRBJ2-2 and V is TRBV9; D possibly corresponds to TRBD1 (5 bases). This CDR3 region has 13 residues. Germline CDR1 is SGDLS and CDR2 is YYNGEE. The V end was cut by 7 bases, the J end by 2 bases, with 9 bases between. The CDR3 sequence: CASDQGNTGELFF. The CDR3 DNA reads TGTGCCAGCGATCAGGGTAACACCGGGGAGCTGTTTTTT. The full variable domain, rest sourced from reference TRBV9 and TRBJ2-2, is DSGVTQTPKHLITATGQRVTLRCSPRSGDLSVYWYQQSLDQGLQFLIQYYNGEERAKGNILERFSAQQFPDLHSELNLSSLELGDSALYFCASDQGNTGELFFGEGSRLTVL.

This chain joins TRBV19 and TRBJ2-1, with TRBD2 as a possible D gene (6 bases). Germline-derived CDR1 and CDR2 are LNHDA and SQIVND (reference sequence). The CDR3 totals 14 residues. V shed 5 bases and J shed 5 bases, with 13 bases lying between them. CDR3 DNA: TGTGCCAGTAGTCTCGGGACTGAGAACAATGAGCAGTTCTTC. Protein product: CASSLGTENNEQFF.

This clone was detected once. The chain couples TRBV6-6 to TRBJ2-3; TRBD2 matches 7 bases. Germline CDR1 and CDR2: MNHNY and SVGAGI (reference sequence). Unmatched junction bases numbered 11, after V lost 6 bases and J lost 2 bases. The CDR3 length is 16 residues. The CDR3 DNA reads TGTGCCAGCAGGCCCCCCGTTGCGGGAGACACAGATACGCAGTATTTT. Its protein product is CASRPPVAGDTDTQYF.

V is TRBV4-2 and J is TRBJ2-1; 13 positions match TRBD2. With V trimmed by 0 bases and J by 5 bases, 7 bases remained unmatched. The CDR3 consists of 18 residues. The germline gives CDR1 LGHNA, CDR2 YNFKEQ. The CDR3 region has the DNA TGTGCCAGCAGCCAAGATCCCTGGACTAGCGGGGGCCACAATGAGCAGTTCTTC. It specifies CASSQDPWTSGGHNEQFF.

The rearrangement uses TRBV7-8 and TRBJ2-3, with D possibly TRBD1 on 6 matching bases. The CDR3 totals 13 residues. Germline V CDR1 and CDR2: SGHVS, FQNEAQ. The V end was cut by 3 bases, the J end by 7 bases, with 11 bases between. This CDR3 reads CASSFAGTNTQYF. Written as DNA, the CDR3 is TGTGCCAGCAGCTTCGCAGGGACAAATACGCAGTATTTT.

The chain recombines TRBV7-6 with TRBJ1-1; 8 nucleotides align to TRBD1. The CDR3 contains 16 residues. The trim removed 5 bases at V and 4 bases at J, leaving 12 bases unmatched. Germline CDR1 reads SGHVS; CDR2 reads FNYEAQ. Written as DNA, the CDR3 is TGTGCCAGCAGCCCCTCACCCAGGGGGCAAAGCACTGAAGCTTTCTTT. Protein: CASSPSPRGQSTEAFF. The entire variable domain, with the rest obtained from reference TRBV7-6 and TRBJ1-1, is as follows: GAGVSQSPRYKVTKRGQDVALRCDPISGHVSLYWYRQALGQGPEFLTYFNYEAQQDKSGLPNDRFSAERPEGSISTLTIQRTEQRDSAMYRCASSPSPRGQSTEAFFGQGTRLTVV.

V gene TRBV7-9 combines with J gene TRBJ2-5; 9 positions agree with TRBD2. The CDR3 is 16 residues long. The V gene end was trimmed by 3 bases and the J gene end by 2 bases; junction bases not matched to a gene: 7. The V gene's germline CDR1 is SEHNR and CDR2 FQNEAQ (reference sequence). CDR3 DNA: TGTGCCAGCAGCTTTCCCAGGGGACTAGCTCAAGAGACCCAGTACTTC. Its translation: CASSFPRGLAQETQYF.

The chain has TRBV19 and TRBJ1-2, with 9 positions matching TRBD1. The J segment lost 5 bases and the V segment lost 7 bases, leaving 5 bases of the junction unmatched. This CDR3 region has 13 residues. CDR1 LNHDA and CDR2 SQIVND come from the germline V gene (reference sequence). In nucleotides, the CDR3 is TGTGCCAGTACCCCGGGACAGGGATATGGCTACACCTTC. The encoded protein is CASTPGQGYGYTF.

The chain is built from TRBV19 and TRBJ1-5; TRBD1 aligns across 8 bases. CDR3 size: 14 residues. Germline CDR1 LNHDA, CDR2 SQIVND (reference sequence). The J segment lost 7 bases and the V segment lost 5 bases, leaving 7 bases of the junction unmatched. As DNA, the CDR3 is TGTGCCAGTAGTCAGGGGGCAGTTCAGCAGCCCCAGCATTTT. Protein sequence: CASSQGAVQQPQHF.

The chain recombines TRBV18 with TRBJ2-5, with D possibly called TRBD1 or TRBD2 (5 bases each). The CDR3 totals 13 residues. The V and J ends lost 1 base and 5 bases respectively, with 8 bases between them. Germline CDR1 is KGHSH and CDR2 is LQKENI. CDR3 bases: TGTGCCAGCTCACCACAGGGGAGCGAGACCCAGTACTTC. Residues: CASSPQGSETQYF.

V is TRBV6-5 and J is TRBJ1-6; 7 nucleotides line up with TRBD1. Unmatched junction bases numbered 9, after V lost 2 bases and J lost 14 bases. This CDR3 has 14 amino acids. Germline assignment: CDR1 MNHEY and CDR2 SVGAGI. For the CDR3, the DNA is TGTGCCAGCAGTTACACGGACAGGCCATTCACCCTCCACTTT. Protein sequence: CASSYTDRPFTLHF.

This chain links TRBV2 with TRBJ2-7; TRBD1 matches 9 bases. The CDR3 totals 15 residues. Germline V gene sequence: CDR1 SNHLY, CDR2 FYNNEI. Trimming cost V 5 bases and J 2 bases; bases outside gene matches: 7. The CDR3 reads CASSLGQGLTYEQYF. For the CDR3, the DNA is TGTGCCAGCAGTCTAGGACAGGGGTTGACCTACGAGCAGTACTTC.

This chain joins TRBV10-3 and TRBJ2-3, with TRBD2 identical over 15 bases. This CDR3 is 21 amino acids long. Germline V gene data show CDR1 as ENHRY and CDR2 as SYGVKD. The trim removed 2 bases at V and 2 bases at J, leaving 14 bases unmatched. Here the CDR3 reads CAISEPLFGTSGGPSTDTQYF. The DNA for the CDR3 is TGTGCCATCAGTGAGCCCCTCTTTGGGACTAGCGGGGGGCCTTCCACAGATACGCAGTATTTT.

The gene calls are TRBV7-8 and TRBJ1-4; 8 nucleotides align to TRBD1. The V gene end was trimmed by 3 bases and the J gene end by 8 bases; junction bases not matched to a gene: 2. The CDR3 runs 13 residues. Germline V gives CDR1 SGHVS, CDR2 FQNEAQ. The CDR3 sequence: CASSFRTGEKLFF. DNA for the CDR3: TGTGCCAGCAGCTTCCGGACAGGGGAAAAACTGTTTTTT.

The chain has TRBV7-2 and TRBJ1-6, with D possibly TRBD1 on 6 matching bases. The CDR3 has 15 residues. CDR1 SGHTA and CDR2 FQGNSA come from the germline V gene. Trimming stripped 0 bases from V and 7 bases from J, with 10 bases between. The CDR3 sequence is CASSLATGLNSPLHF. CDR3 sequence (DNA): TGTGCCAGCAGCTTAGCCACAGGGTTGAATTCACCCCTCCACTTT. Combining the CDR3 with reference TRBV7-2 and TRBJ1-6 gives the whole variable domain GAGVSQSPSNKVTEKGKDVELRCDPISGHTALYWYRQSLGQGLEFLIYFQGNSAPDKSGLPSDRFSAERTGGSVSTLTIQRTQQEDSAVYLCASSLATGLNSPLHFGNGTRLTVT.

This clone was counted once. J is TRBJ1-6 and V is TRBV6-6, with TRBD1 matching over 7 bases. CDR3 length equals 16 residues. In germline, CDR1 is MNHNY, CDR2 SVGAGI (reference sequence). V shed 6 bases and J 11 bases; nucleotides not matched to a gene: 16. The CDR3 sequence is CASSSDRVGGIAPLHF. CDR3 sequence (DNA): TGTGCCAGCAGCTCCGACAGGGTGGGTGGTATTGCACCCCTCCACTTT.

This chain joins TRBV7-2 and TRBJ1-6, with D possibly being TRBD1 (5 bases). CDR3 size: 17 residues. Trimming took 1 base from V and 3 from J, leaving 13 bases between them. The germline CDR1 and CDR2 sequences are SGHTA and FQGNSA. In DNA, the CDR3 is TGTGCCAGCAGCTTAGAAAGGGGCGCGCGCTATAATTCACCCCTCCACTTT. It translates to CASSLERGARYNSPLHF.

In DNA, the CDR3 is TGTGCCAGCAGCTTGGGAGGGCGGGGATTTACCGGGGAGCTGTTTTTT. Translating it yields CASSLGGRGFTGELFF. The chain joins TRBV7-3 to TRBJ2-2; TRBD2 matches at 7 bases. V was pared by 3 bases and J by 5 bases, with 9 bases of the junction left unmatched. Germline V gene sequence: CDR1 SGHTA, CDR2 FQGTGA. This CDR3 contains 16 residues.